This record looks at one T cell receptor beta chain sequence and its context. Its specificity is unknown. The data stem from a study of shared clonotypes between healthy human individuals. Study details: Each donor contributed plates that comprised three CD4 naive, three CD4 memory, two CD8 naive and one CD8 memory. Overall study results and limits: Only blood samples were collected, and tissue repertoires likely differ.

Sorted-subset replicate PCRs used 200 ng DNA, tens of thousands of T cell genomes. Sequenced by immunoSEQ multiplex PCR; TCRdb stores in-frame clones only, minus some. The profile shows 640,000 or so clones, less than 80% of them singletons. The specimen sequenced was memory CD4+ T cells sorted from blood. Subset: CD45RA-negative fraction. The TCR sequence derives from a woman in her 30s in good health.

The CDR3 reads CASSYSRQGGHEQYF. The CDR3 coding sequence is TGTGCCAGCAGTTACTCCAGACAGGGTGGCCACGAGCAGTACTTC. The chain carries TRBV6-5 and TRBJ2-7; 7 bases agree with TRBD1. The CDR3 totals 15 residues. The V gene end was trimmed by 0 bases and the J gene end by 5 bases; junction bases not matched to a gene: 7. Germline V gene sequence: CDR1 MNHEY, CDR2 SVGAGI.